The 21 T cell receptor beta chains presented below share a single source sample, sequenced in a study of regulatory T cells in long-lasting Graves disease. Through Arm-PCR of CDR3 regions and iRepertoire HTBI primers, TCR beta libraries were built. TCRdb used MiXCR to reprocess the multiplex PCR reads, holding one entry per CDR3 protein. The sample has more than 450,000 distinct CDR3 sequences, 16% seen once; the top ten hold 12%. Time point reported: newly diagnosed GD, antithyroid drugs for less than 3 months. From RNA extracted from PBMCs, the TCR library was made. The same data also contributed to another study, on T cells in Graves' hyperthyroidism and ophthalmopathy.

Sequencing used peripheral blood mononuclear cells (PBMCs), obtained at new diagnosis, from a patient treated with antithyroid drugs. These receptors were obtained from a middle-aged man with Graves disease.

At least ten counts were recorded for this clonotype. This chain links TRBV27 with TRBJ2-7; D is undetermined. Germline V gene sequence: CDR1 MNHEY, CDR2 SMNVEV (reference sequence). With 8 bases removed from V and 0 bases from J, the gap between germline ends came to 8 bases. The CDR3 consists of 12 residues. CDR3 in amino acids: CASGVYSYEQYF. The CDR3 bases are TGTGCCAGCGGGGTCTACTCCTACGAGCAGTACTTC.

This clonotype was found a few times. The rearrangement uses TRBV10-3 and TRBJ1-2; the match to TRBD1 covers 7 bases. The CDR3 sequence is 14 residues long. V lost 3 bases, J lost 9 bases, and 10 bases stayed unmatched. The germline CDR1 and CDR2 sequences are ENHRY and SYGVKD. CDR3 residues: CAISDPGQKLSYTF. DNA for the CDR3: TGTGCCATCAGTGACCCGGGACAGAAACTCAGCTACACCTTC.

This clonotype was detected many times. The chain joins TRBV18 to TRBJ2-1; no clear D. Germline V gene sequence: CDR1 KGHSH, CDR2 LQKENI. The CDR3 loop spans 12 amino acids. With 1 base removed from V and 5 bases from J, the gap between germline ends came to 3 bases. The CDR3 nucleotides are TGTGCCAGCTCACCACAAGACAATGAGCAGTTCTTC. This sequence encodes CASSPQDNEQFF.

This clonotype was seen ten or more times. The gene calls are TRBV2 and TRBJ2-3; maybe TRBD1 (5 bases). Looked up from germline, CDR1 is SNHLY and CDR2 is FYNNEI. V gave up 8 bases and J gave up 3 bases, with 15 bases separating them. This CDR3 region has 14 residues. This CDR3 reads CASAGQGGTDTQYF. For the CDR3, the DNA is TGTGCCAGCGCAGGGCAGGGTGGGACAGATACGCAGTATTTT.

This clonotype was counted many times. The V gene is TRBV12-3 or TRBV12-4, the J gene TRBJ2-3; TRBD2 matches 12 bases. The length of the CDR3 is 15 residues. V was pared by 5 bases and J by 3 bases, with 3 bases of the junction left unmatched. The DNA for the CDR3 is TGTGCCAGCAGTAGGACTAGCGGGATTACAGATACGCAGTATTTT. Amino acids: CASSRTSGITDTQYF.

Only a few counts were recorded for this clonotype. This rearrangement joins TRBV6-1 to TRBJ2-7, with D unresolved. V was pared by 6 bases and J by 6 bases, with 15 bases between. The CDR3 spans 13 residues. Germline V CDR1 and CDR2: MNHNS, SASEGT. CDR3 in DNA: TGTGCCAGCAGGCCTTTTAGTCCGGGCGAGCAGTACTTC. Translating gives CASRPFSPGEQYF.

This clonotype was observed a handful of times. The genes are TRBV3-1 and TRBJ2-2, with 14 bases that match TRBD2. CDR3 size: 18 residues. The V gene's germline CDR1 is LGHDT and CDR2 YNNKEL (reference sequence). The V gene end was trimmed by 0 bases and the J gene end by 4 bases; junction bases not matched to a gene: 4. CDR3 sequence: CASSQETSGRGGTGELFF. CDR3 nucleotides: TGTGCCAGCAGCCAAGAGACTAGCGGGAGGGGTGGCACCGGGGAGCTGTTTTTT.

This clonotype has at least ten counts. The rearrangement links TRBV27 to TRBJ2-5, with 9 bases aligning to TRBD1. Germline V gene lookup returns CDR1 MNHEY and CDR2 SMNVEV (reference sequence). The trim removed 6 bases at V and 0 bases at J, leaving 5 bases unmatched. The CDR3 spans 15 residues. Written as DNA, the CDR3 is TGTGCCAGCAGGCTGGGACAGGGTGACCAAGAGACCCAGTACTTC. It specifies CASRLGQGDQETQYF.

This clonotype was picked up many times. The chain couples TRBV7-9 to TRBJ2-1, with 7 nucleotides matching TRBD2. Germline lookup yields CDR1 SEHNR and CDR2 FQNEAQ (reference sequence). This CDR3 comprises 16 residues. The V segment lost 3 bases and the J segment 8 bases; nucleotides outside the gene matches: 13. CDR3 coding DNA: TGTGCCAGCAGCTTCGTCTGGCGGGAGAGCTTGGATGAGCAGTTCTTC. Translated, it gives CASSFVWRESLDEQFF. The full variable domain, completed using reference TRBV7-9 and TRBJ2-1, is DTGVSQNPRHKITKRGQNVTFRCDPISEHNRLYWYRQTLGQGPEFLTYFQNEAQLEKSRLLSDRFSAERPKGSFSTLEIQRTEQGDSAMYLCASSFVWRESLDEQFFGPGTRLTVL.

Ten or more counts support this clonotype. The rearrangement links TRBV2 to TRBJ2-5, with a weak D call TRBD2 (7 bases). This CDR3 spans 15 amino acids. Per the germline V gene, CDR1 is SNHLY and CDR2 is FYNNEI. The V end was cut by 0 bases, the J end by 7 bases, with 15 bases between. CDR3 DNA: TGTGCCAGCAGTGAAGCGGAGGGGGGGCTGGTGACCCAGTACTTC. Translated, it gives CASSEAEGGLVTQYF.

This clonotype was picked up many times. V usage is TRBV5-1 and J usage is TRBJ1-1, with TRBD1 matching 10 bases. Germline trimming cut 0 bases from V and 4 bases from J; bases unmatched to any gene: 6. Germline loops: CDR1 SGHRS, CDR2 YFSETQ. There are 16 residues in the CDR3. In DNA, the CDR3 is TGCGCCAGCAGCTTGGCGGGACAGGGGCCGTCCACTGAAGCTTTCTTT. Translating it yields CASSLAGQGPSTEAFF.

This clonotype was counted only a few times. The chain couples TRBV5-1 to TRBJ2-5; no definite D call. CDR1 and CDR2 (germline): SGHRS, YFSETQ. The CDR3 extends over 13 amino acids. The V gene lost 0 bases and the J gene lost 5 bases, with 8 bases spanning the gap. CDR3 region: CASSLARPETQYF. The CDR3 nucleotides are TGCGCCAGCAGCTTGGCCCGTCCCGAGACCCAGTACTTC.

This clonotype turned up a few times. This rearrangement joins TRBV5-1 to TRBJ2-3, with 11 bases aligning to TRBD2. The CDR3 spans 16 residues. V dropped 1 base and J dropped 3; count of bases not matched to a gene: 4. Looked up from germline, CDR1 is SGHRS and CDR2 is YFSETQ. Here the CDR3 reads CASSLRGTSGTDTQYF. The CDR3 coding sequence is TGCGCCAGCAGCTTGAGGGGGACTAGCGGTACAGATACGCAGTATTTT.

The gene calls are TRBV30 and TRBJ2-1, with a weak D call TRBD2 (5 bases). Trimming stripped 1 base from V and 11 bases from J, with 12 bases between. From germline, CDR1 is GTSNPN and CDR2 SVGIG (reference sequence). There are 12 residues in the CDR3. In DNA, the CDR3 is TGTGCCTGGAGTGGCACTAGTGATAAGCAGTTCTTC. Translated: CAWSGTSDKQFF.

About this clonotype: A read error is possible here, since a much larger clone lies one base away. The chain couples TRBV7-9 to TRBJ2-5; D is perhaps TRBD2 (5 bases). Germline CDR1 SEHNR, CDR2 FQNEAQ (reference sequence). V lost 6 bases and J 1 base, leaving 18 bases between the germline ends. CDR3 length: 16 amino acids. The CDR3 here is CASSTPGIGSQETQYF. CDR3 coding DNA: TGTGCCAGCAGTACCCCCGGGATAGGGAGCCAAGAGACCCAGTACTTC. Variable domain in full (rest from reference TRBV7-9 and TRBJ2-5): DTGVSQNPRHKITKRGQNVTFRCDPISEHNRLYWYRQTLGQGPEFLTYFQNEAQLEKSRLLSDRFSAERPKGSFSTLEIQRTEQGDSAMYLCASSTPGIGSQETQYFGPGTRLLVL.

This clonotype came up many times. The chain combines TRBV28 with TRBJ1-5; unclear D gene. Trimming removed 1 base from V and 4 bases from J, with 8 bases in between. This CDR3 region has 14 residues. CDR1 MDHEN and CDR2 SYDVKM come from the germline V gene. This CDR3 reads CASSLLPENQPQHF. In nucleotides, the CDR3 is TGTGCCAGCAGTTTATTGCCTGAGAATCAGCCCCAGCATTTT.

Note on this clonotype: A much larger clone lies a single base off, so this may be a read error. V and J are TRBV7-9 and TRBJ2-7; TRBD2 agrees at 9 bases. Losses at the gene ends were 5 bases for V and 9 bases for J; bases not matched to a gene: 14. Germline-derived CDR1 and CDR2 are SEHNR and FQNEAQ (reference sequence). This CDR3 contains 15 residues. The CDR3 coding sequence is TGTGCCAGCAGCCCCAGCGCGGGAGGGCCCCACGGGCAGTACTTC. Its protein is CASSPSAGGPHGQYF.

In this sample, this clonotype turned up many times. This chain uses TRBV6-5 with TRBJ2-7, with 7 bases fitting TRBD2. The CDR3 is 15 amino acids. Germline lookup yields CDR1 MNHEY and CDR2 SVGAGI. After removal of 4 bases from V and 2 bases from J, the junction contained 8 bases not matched to a gene. The CDR3 DNA reads TGTGCCAGCAGTTCTAGCGGAATTTTAGCCTACGAGCAGTACTTC. Amino acid sequence: CASSSSGILAYEQYF.

The chain combines TRBV5-1 with TRBJ2-1; D unclear. The CDR3 covers 14 residues. Germline V lookup: CDR1 SGHRS, CDR2 YFSETQ. The V end lost 5 bases, the J end lost 0 bases, and 9 bases lay between the germline ends. CDR3 coding DNA: TGCGCCAGCAGTCCAATAATCTCCTACAATGAGCAGTTCTTC. Encoded protein: CASSPIISYNEQFF.

This clonotype was recorded at least ten times. This chain joins TRBV28 and TRBJ2-7; D unclear. Germline lookup yields CDR1 MDHEN and CDR2 SYDVKM. Trimming removed 6 bases at V and 2 bases at J, with 11 bases between. The CDR3 has 13 residues. The CDR3 protein is CASSLGPPYEQYF. CDR3 DNA sequence: TGTGCCAGCAGCCTCGGGCCCCCCTACGAGCAGTACTTC.

For this clonotype: A clone one base away is much larger, so this may be a read error. The V and J genes are TRBV2 and TRBJ2-4; 8 positions agree with TRBD1. Looked up from germline, CDR1 is SNHLY and CDR2 is FYNNEI. The CDR3 is made up of 14 amino acids. The CDR3: CASRATGGKNIRYF. Written as DNA, the CDR3 is TGTGCCAGCAGGGCTACAGGGGGGAAAAACATTCGGTACTTC.